This TCR beta chain was captured by sequencing in a study of T cell changes during pregnancy in multiple sclerosis. This CDR3 region has 13 residues. J gave up 6 bases and V 3 bases, and 6 bases lay outside the gene matches. The germline gives CDR1 SQVTM, CDR2 ANQGSEA. The table came from immunoSEQ multiplex PCR; TCRdb's copy has only in-frame clones and leaves some out. The top ten hold roughly 0.45% of the sample, which has 25,000 to 35,000 clones, more than 75% seen once. This chain links TRBV29-1 with TRBJ1-2; 8 nucleotides line up with TRBD1. The sample in question was CD4+ T cells from peripheral blood mononuclear cells, obtained in the second trimester of pregnancy. This receptor was identified in a female donor in good health, enrolled as a control in a pregnancy study. CDR3 coding DNA: TGCAGCGTTGATTCCGGACAGGGCCATGGCTACACCTTC. It translates to CSVDSGQGHGYTF.